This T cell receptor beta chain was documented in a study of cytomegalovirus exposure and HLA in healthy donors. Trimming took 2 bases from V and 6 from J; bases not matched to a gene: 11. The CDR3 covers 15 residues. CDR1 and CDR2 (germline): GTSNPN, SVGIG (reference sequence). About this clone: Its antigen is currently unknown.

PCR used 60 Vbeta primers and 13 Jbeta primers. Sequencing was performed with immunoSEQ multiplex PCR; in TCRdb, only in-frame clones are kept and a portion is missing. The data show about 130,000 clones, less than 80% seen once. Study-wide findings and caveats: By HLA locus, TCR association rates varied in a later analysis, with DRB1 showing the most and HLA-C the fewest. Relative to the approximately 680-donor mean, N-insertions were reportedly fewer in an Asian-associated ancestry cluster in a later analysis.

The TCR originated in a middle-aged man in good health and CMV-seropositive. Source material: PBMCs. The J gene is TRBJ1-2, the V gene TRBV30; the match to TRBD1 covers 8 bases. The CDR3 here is CAWSPTGGARNGYTF. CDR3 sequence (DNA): TGTGCCTGGAGTCCCACAGGGGGGGCCAGGAATGGCTACACCTTC.